Below are 32 T cell receptor beta chains sequenced from a single sample in a study of shared clonotypes between healthy human individuals (dated by TCRdb to 2019 to 2021). The receptor library was made with the immunoSEQ multiplex PCR assay. The table comes from immuneACCESS by way of TCRdb, which keeps in-frame sequences with V and J called. Part of the clones is missing from these tables; in studies checked, under half for an unresolved V gene and the rest for unknown reasons. The sample has about a million clones on record, about 77% of them singletons. The ten biggest clones cover around 1.5% of the sample. The sample comprised memory CD4+ T cells sorted from blood. The label giving this sample's cell subset or site can be read as: CD45RA-negative fraction. Receptors were obtained from a man between 18 and 35 years old in good health.

Comments on this clone: Other DNA sequences in this specimen translate into the identical CDR3. The chain uses TRBV7-9 and TRBJ1-1; 7 nucleotides line up with TRBD1. J lost 2 bases, V lost 5 bases, and 5 bases had no gene match. This CDR3 region has 14 residues. Germline CDR1 and CDR2: SEHNR and FQNEAQ (reference sequence). The CDR3 DNA sequence: TGTGCCAGCAGCCGACAGGGATTAAACACTGAAGCTTTCTTT. Its protein product is CASSRQGLNTEAFF.

This chain connects TRBV4-3 to TRBJ1-2, with 10 bases aligning to TRBD1. The germline V gene has CDR1 LGHNA and CDR2 YSLEER. The CDR3 runs 16 residues. V shed 4 bases and J 2 bases; nucleotides not matched to a gene: 7. DNA of the CDR3: TGCGCCAGCAGCCCCGGGACAGGGGAGTCCAACTATGGCTACACCTTC. Translation: CASSPGTGESNYGYTF.

The chain carries TRBV14 and TRBJ1-1; D gene unclear. This CDR3 spans 13 amino acids. CDR1 is SGHDN and CDR2 is FVKESK in the germline V gene. Trimming removed 4 bases at V and 2 bases at J, with 8 bases between. The CDR3 spells CASSRTANTEAFF. The CDR3 coding sequence is TGTGCCAGCAGCCGGACTGCCAACACTGAAGCTTTCTTT.

The chain carries TRBV5-6 and TRBJ2-7, with 9 bases matching TRBD1. CDR3 length: 18 amino acids. V lost 4 bases and J lost 3; bases outside the gene matches: 17. Germline V gene sequence: CDR1 SGHDT, CDR2 YYEEEE. DNA of the CDR3: TGTGCCAGCAGCCCTTTAATACTACAGGGGGCGGATGGCTACGAGCAGTACTTC. Protein: CASSPLILQGADGYEQYF.

The rearrangement links TRBV19 to TRBJ2-4, with TRBD1 matching 10 bases. CDR1 is LNHDA, CDR2 SQIVND, per germline (reference sequence). The J segment lost 9 bases and the V segment lost 4 bases, leaving 9 bases of the junction unmatched. CDR3 length: 15 amino acids. The CDR3 bases are TGTGCCAGTAGTACCTTGACAGGGGGCGCCGGCATTCAGTACTTC. Its protein product is CASSTLTGGAGIQYF.

J is TRBJ2-3 and V is TRBV2, with 8 bases identical to TRBD2. Losses at the gene ends were 4 bases for V and 4 bases for J; bases not matched to a gene: 4. The CDR3 has 14 amino acids. CDR1 and CDR2 from the germline V gene are SNHLY and FYNNEI. CDR3 coding DNA: TGTGCCAGCAGTGTTGGACTAGCCCCAGATACGCAGTATTTT. Its translation: CASSVGLAPDTQYF.

The V gene is TRBV30, the J gene TRBJ2-3; 12 positions match TRBD2. CDR1 is GTSNPN and CDR2 is SVGIG in the germline V gene (reference sequence). The CDR3 length is 17 residues. The J segment lost 2 bases and the V segment lost 4 bases, leaving 10 bases of the junction unmatched. The CDR3 protein is CAWNRLAGALPTDTQYF. CDR3 nucleotides: TGTGCCTGGAATCGACTAGCGGGGGCCCTCCCCACAGATACGCAGTATTTT.

This clone was counted only a few times. This sequence joins TRBV6-6 and TRBJ1-6; 7 nucleotides match TRBD1. Germline CDR1 reads MNHNY; CDR2 reads SVGAGI (reference sequence). V shed 6 bases and J 10 bases; nucleotides not matched to a gene: 9. This CDR3 is 14 amino acids long. CDR3 sequence: CASSDTGEGSPLHF. The CDR3 bases are TGTGCCAGCAGCGACACAGGGGAAGGCTCACCCCTCCACTTT.

The chain has TRBV19 and TRBJ2-2; 7 bases map to TRBD2. CDR1 is LNHDA and CDR2 is SQIVND in the germline V gene (reference sequence). The V and J ends lost 5 bases and 6 bases, in that order; junction bases with no gene match: 6. The CDR3 extends over 14 amino acids. In DNA, the CDR3 is TGTGCCAGTAGTGAAGCGGGGCGGGCCGGGGAGCTGTTTTTT. Amino acid sequence: CASSEAGRAGELFF.

This sequence joins TRBV29-1 and TRBJ2-5; TRBD2 is a possible D gene (5 bases). The V gene lost 3 bases and the J gene lost 5 bases, with 13 bases spanning the gap. The CDR3 extends over 13 amino acids. Germline CDR1 is SQVTM and CDR2 is ANQGSEA. CDR3 sequence: CSVEAGDRETQYF. The DNA for the CDR3 is TGCAGCGTTGAGGCGGGCGACCGGGAGACCCAGTACTTC.

The chain links TRBV4-1 to TRBJ2-5; TRBD2 aligns across 7 bases. The CDR3 is made up of 17 amino acids. The trim removed 4 bases at V and 2 bases at J, leaving 13 bases unmatched. Germline V CDR1 and CDR2: MGHRA, YSYEKL. The CDR3 nucleotides are TGCGCCAGCAGCCTCTCGTCCCAGGCGGGGGTGCAAGAGACCCAGTACTTC. Its protein product is CASSLSSQAGVQETQYF.

The chain links TRBV6-1 to TRBJ2-5; 9 bases line up with TRBD1. The CDR3 loop spans 15 amino acids. The V and J ends lost 2 bases and 5 bases, in that order; junction bases with no gene match: 6. Germline V lookup: CDR1 MNHNS, CDR2 SASEGT. The CDR3 coding sequence is TGTGCCAGCAGTGAACTACAGGGGGCCTGGGAGACCCAGTACTTC. Protein product: CASSELQGAWETQYF.

The V gene is TRBV30, the J gene TRBJ1-2; D is unresolved. V was shortened by 2 bases and J by 8 bases, with 9 bases between the two germline ends. Per the germline V gene, CDR1 is GTSNPN and CDR2 is SVGIG (reference sequence). The CDR3 sequence is 11 residues long. The CDR3 spells CAWSTSKGYTF. CDR3 coding DNA: TGTGCCTGGAGTACCTCCAAGGGCTACACCTTC.

V gene TRBV27 combines with J gene TRBJ2-7; 11 bases are a match to TRBD1. In germline, CDR1 is MNHEY, CDR2 SMNVEV (reference sequence). V trimming: 6 bases; J trimming: 2 bases; junction bases outside the gene matches: 3. The CDR3 is made up of 14 amino acids. In DNA, the CDR3 is TGTGCCAGCAGCCGGGACAGGGGGACCTACGAGCAGTACTTC. Amino acids: CASSRDRGTYEQYF.

The CDR3 region is CASSVEAQRGGTDTQYF. The CDR3 region has the DNA TGTGCCAGCAGCGTAGAGGCCCAGCGGGGAGGCACAGATACGCAGTATTTT. The chain couples TRBV9 to TRBJ2-3, with TRBD2 identical over 7 bases. CDR1 is SGDLS and CDR2 is YYNGEE in the germline V gene. V shed 0 bases and J 1 base; nucleotides not matched to a gene: 8. The CDR3 loop spans 17 amino acids.

In regard to this clone: The same CDR3 also results from other DNA sequences found in this sample. The DNA of the CDR3 is TGTGCCAGCTCACCCCTACAGGACTCCTACGAGCAGTACTTC. Its protein is CASSPLQDSYEQYF. The rearrangement joins TRBV18 to TRBJ2-7; D may be TRBD1 (5 bases). V lost 3 bases, J lost 0 bases, and 9 bases lay in between. The CDR3 runs 14 residues. Germline assignment: CDR1 KGHSH and CDR2 LQKENI.

V gene TRBV4-2 combines with J gene TRBJ1-5; D gene unclear. The V and J ends lost 0 bases and 0 bases respectively, with 3 bases between them. Germline V gene data show CDR1 as LGHNA and CDR2 as YNFKEQ. The CDR3 covers 14 residues. The CDR3 here is CASSQDFSNQPQHF. The CDR3 coding sequence is TGTGCCAGCAGCCAAGATTTTAGCAATCAGCCCCAGCATTTT.

The chain is built from TRBV7-9 and TRBJ1-5; perhaps TRBD1 as D (5 bases). Germline V gives CDR1 SEHNR, CDR2 FQNEAQ (reference sequence). V was clipped by 1 base and J by 2 bases, with 9 bases between them. The CDR3 is made up of 15 amino acids. The chain's CDR3 is CASSLDSQGNQPQHF. Here the CDR3 DNA reads TGTGCCAGCAGCTTAGATTCACAGGGCAATCAGCCCCAGCATTTT.

This sequence joins TRBV2 and TRBJ1-1, with D unclear. V lost 10 bases, J lost 8 bases, and 17 bases lay in between. Looked up from germline, CDR1 is SNHLY and CDR2 is FYNNEI. The CDR3 has 12 amino acids. Here the CDR3 reads CATSRGEIEAFF. In DNA, the CDR3 is TGTGCCACCTCGAGAGGTGAAATAGAAGCTTTCTTT. Full variable domain (missing parts from reference TRBV2 and TRBJ1-1): EPEVTQTPSHQVTQMGQEVILRCVPISNHLYFYWYRQILGQKVEFLVSFYNNEISEKSEIFDDQFSVERPDGSNFTLKIRSTKLEDSAMYFCATSRGEIEAFFGQGTRLTVV.

This clone was counted only a few times. The chain couples TRBV30 to TRBJ1-5; TRBD1 matches at 9 bases. CDR1 is GTSNPN, CDR2 SVGIG, per germline (reference sequence). The CDR3 covers 15 residues. V gave up 1 base and J gave up 4 bases; unmatched junction bases: 5. The CDR3 spells CAWSAGTGTNQPQHF. The CDR3 DNA follows: TGTGCCTGGAGTGCCGGGACAGGGACAAATCAGCCCCAGCATTTT.

The chain uses TRBV11-2 and TRBJ1-1; a weak D match, TRBD1 (5 bases). Germline V gene lookup returns CDR1 SGHAT and CDR2 FQNNGV. Trimming took 3 bases from V and 10 from J, leaving 15 bases between them. This CDR3 has 13 amino acids. CDR3 sequence reads: CASSFGGAQGAFF. The CDR3 nucleotides are TGTGCCAGCAGCTTTGGCGGGGCGCAGGGAGCTTTCTTT.

The gene calls are TRBV2 and TRBJ2-5; 15 nucleotides match TRBD2. Trimming took 8 bases from V and 5 from J; bases not matched to a gene: 3. Germline V gene lookup returns CDR1 SNHLY and CDR2 FYNNEI. The length of the CDR3 is 14 residues. The CDR3 coding sequence is TGTGCCAGCGGACTAGCGGGAGGGACGGAGACCCAGTACTTC. This codes for CASGLAGGTETQYF.

The V and J genes are TRBV2 and TRBJ2-5; weak D call: TRBD1 (6 bases). V was cut by 2 bases and J by 4 bases, with 14 bases left in between. Germline V gene sequence: CDR1 SNHLY, CDR2 FYNNEI. This CDR3 comprises 15 residues. In DNA form, the CDR3 reads TGTGCCAGCAGTGAAAGAGGGGGTCTGGGAGAGACCCAGTACTTC. Its translation: CASSERGGLGETQYF.

In this sample, this clone turned up a few times. V and J are TRBV20-1 and TRBJ1-1; D gene unclear. Germline V lookup: CDR1 DFQATT, CDR2 SNEGSKA (reference sequence). CDR3 size: 11 residues. V lost 1 base, J lost 7 bases, and 7 bases lay in between. The chain's CDR3 is CSARVRYEAFF. CDR3 sequence (DNA): TGCAGTGCTAGAGTTCGCTATGAAGCTTTCTTT.

The rearrangement links TRBV5-1 to TRBJ2-7, with 12 bases matching TRBD2. Germline lookup yields CDR1 SGHRS and CDR2 YFSETQ. This CDR3 region has 15 residues. The V segment lost 0 bases and the J segment 13 bases; nucleotides outside the gene matches: 11. The CDR3 sequence is CASSLVELAGGLVYF. In nucleotides, the CDR3 is TGCGCCAGCAGCTTGGTAGAGCTAGCGGGGGGGCTAGTATACTTC. Together with reference TRBV5-1 and TRBJ2-7, the CDR3 gives the full variable domain: KAGVTQTPRYLIKTRGQQVTLSCSPISGHRSVSWYQQTPGQGLQFLFEYFSETQRNKGNFPGRFSGRQFSNSRSEMNVSTLELGDSALYLCASSLVELAGGLVYFGPGTRLTVT.

Turning to this clone: Just one base apart from a much larger clone, this may be a read error. The identical CDR3 is also encoded by other nucleotide sequences in the sample. CDR3 protein: CASSLDSRNNEQFF. The CDR3 nucleotides read TGCGCCAGCAGCTTGGATTCCAGGAACAATGAGCAGTTCTTC. The chain has TRBV5-1 and TRBJ2-1; unclear D gene. The CDR3 totals 14 residues. Per germline, CDR1 SGHRS and CDR2 YFSETQ. V was cut by 0 bases and J by 5 bases, with 9 bases left in between.

This sequence joins TRBV7-2 and TRBJ1-6; tentatively, D is TRBD1 (6 bases). CDR1 and CDR2 (germline): SGHTA, FQGNSA. V shed 4 bases and J shed 7 bases, with 11 bases lying between them. The CDR3 sequence is 14 residues long. CDR3 region: CASSSLGGNSPLHF. CDR3 coding DNA: TGTGCCAGCAGCTCCTTAGGGGGGAATTCACCCCTCCACTTT.

The J gene is TRBJ1-2, the V gene TRBV2; D is undetermined. The V end lost 6 bases, the J end lost 0 bases, and 11 bases lay between the germline ends. CDR1 and CDR2 (germline): SNHLY, FYNNEI. The CDR3 is 14 amino acids. CDR3 DNA: TGTGCCAGCAGCGCCAGACCTTCTAACTATGGCTACACCTTC. It is translated as CASSARPSNYGYTF.

This clone was seen only a few times. This sequence joins TRBV28 and TRBJ1-2, with 7 nucleotides matching TRBD1. The CDR3 loop spans 13 amino acids. The germline V gene has CDR1 MDHEN and CDR2 SYDVKM. The ends lost 2 bases at V and 3 bases at J; junction bases unmatched: 0. The CDR3 loop reads CASSLTGDYGYTF. The CDR3 bases are TGTGCCAGCAGTTTAACAGGGGACTATGGCTACACCTTC.

V is TRBV6-5 and J is TRBJ1-2; possibly TRBD1 for D (5 bases). Trimming cost V 9 bases and J 4 bases, with 21 bases left between them. This CDR3 spans 15 amino acids. The germline CDR1 and CDR2 sequences are MNHEY and SVGAGI. The CDR3 DNA is TGTGCCAGTATCGGGACCGGGGATAAAGGCTATGGCTACACCTTC. Its translation is CASIGTGDKGYGYTF.

This chain links TRBV4-3 with TRBJ2-6, with a possible D match to TRBD2 (7 bases). This CDR3 contains 17 residues. CDR1 LGHNA and CDR2 YSLEER come from the germline V gene. The ends were cut back, 3 bases at V and 4 bases at J, with 16 bases in the middle. The CDR3 sequence: CASSHKKGGAGANVLTF. CDR3 bases: TGCGCCAGCAGCCATAAGAAAGGGGGGGCAGGGGCCAACGTCCTGACTTTC.

This clone was seen at least ten times. The chain recombines TRBV28 with TRBJ1-1; 10 bases map to TRBD1. The CDR3 has 14 amino acids. Germline CDR1 is MDHEN and CDR2 is SYDVKM. Germline trimming cut 6 bases from V and 4 bases from J; bases unmatched to any gene: 5. CDR3 sequence (DNA): TGTGCCAGCAGCCTGACAGGGGGCCCCACTGAAGCTTTCTTT. The encoded protein is CASSLTGGPTEAFF.